A selection of T cell receptor beta chains follows, all from one sample in a study of breast tumors, draining lymph nodes, adjacent tissues. TCRdb processed the multiplex PCR reads anew with MiXCR; each CDR3 protein has one entry. Of around 130,000 distinct CDR3 sequences listed, approximately 21% are singletons. Sequencing used axillary lymph node tissue. The receptor source for this set is a female donor with breast cancer. Some clones in this sample may be carry-over from other donors' samples. CDR3s include the opening cysteine and the closing phenylalanine or tryptophan. A D gene is named only where the DNA matches it firmly. Size is omitted from some rows. Given values are once, few, many or a class for expanded clones.

v_call: TRBV3-1
clone_size: many
cdr3_length: 17
d_call: TRBD2
j_call: TRBJ2-1
cdr3_aa: CASSQEGTSGRRDEQFF
cdr3_nt: TGTGCCAGCAGCCAAGAGGGGACTAGCGGGAGGAGGGATGAGCAGTTCTTC

v_call: TRBV27
clone_size: -
cdr3_length: 15
d_call: TRBD2
j_call: TRBJ2-1
cdr3_aa: CAGIGSGRAYNEQFF
cdr3_nt: TGTGCCGGCATTGGGAGCGGGAGGGCCTACAATGAGCAGTTCTTC

v_call: TRBV20-1
clone_size: many
cdr3_length: 19
d_call: -
j_call: TRBJ1-6
cdr3_aa: CSARDWAGVTGKGDSPLHF
cdr3_nt: TGCAGTGCTAGAGATTGGGCAGGGGTGACGGGGAAAGGTGATTCACCCCTCCACTTT

v_call: TRBV6-2/TRBV6-3
clone_size: many
cdr3_length: 16
d_call: -
j_call: TRBJ2-1
cdr3_aa: CASRPHPGHTYNEQFF
cdr3_nt: TGTGCCAGCAGACCACATCCGGGGCACACCTACAATGAGCAGTTCTTC

v_call: TRBV5-1
clone_size: many
cdr3_length: 12
d_call: -
j_call: TRBJ1-2
cdr3_aa: CASSTDIHGYTF
cdr3_nt: TGCGCCAGCAGTACGGACATTCATGGCTACACCTTC

v_call: TRBV9
clone_size: many
cdr3_length: 18
d_call: -
j_call: TRBJ1-5
cdr3_aa: CASSPSRRSIGGNQPQHF
cdr3_nt: TGTGCCAGCAGCCCGAGTAGGAGGAGTATAGGGGGCAATCAGCCCCAGCATTTT

v_call: TRBV12-3/TRBV12-4
clone_size: -
cdr3_length: 14
d_call: TRBD1
j_call: TRBJ2-1
cdr3_aa: CASRSVTGKPEQFF
cdr3_nt: TGTGCCAGCAGGTCCGTGACAGGGAAGCCTGAGCAGTTCTTC

v_call: TRBV5-1
clone_size: many
cdr3_length: 19
d_call: TRBD2
j_call: TRBJ2-1
cdr3_aa: CASRNLLAVPSPGGNEQFF
cdr3_nt: TGCGCCAGCAGAAATTTGCTAGCGGTTCCTTCTCCAGGCGGCAATGAGCAGTTCTTC

v_call: TRBV6-5
clone_size: many
cdr3_length: 16
d_call: -
j_call: TRBJ2-1
cdr3_aa: CASSSPRTDSYNEQFF
cdr3_nt: TGTGCCAGCAGCTCCCCGAGGACAGACTCCTACAATGAGCAGTTCTTC

v_call: TRBV3-1
clone_size: -
cdr3_length: 16
d_call: TRBD2
j_call: TRBJ2-1
cdr3_aa: CASSHLLAGGRNEQFF
cdr3_nt: TGTGCCAGCAGCCATTTACTAGCGGGAGGGAGAAATGAGCAGTTCTTC

v_call: TRBV9
clone_size: many
cdr3_length: 16
d_call: TRBD2
j_call: TRBJ2-1
cdr3_aa: CASSVVTSGRGNEQFF
cdr3_nt: TGTGCCAGCAGCGTAGTAACGAGCGGGAGAGGGAATGAGCAGTTCTTC

v_call: TRBV6-1
clone_size: many
cdr3_length: 14
d_call: -
j_call: TRBJ1-2
cdr3_aa: CASSNPPGVYGYTF
cdr3_nt: TGTGCCAGCAGTAACCCTCCGGGGGTCTATGGCTACACCTTC

v_call: TRBV6-1
clone_size: many
cdr3_length: 14
d_call: -
j_call: TRBJ2-3
cdr3_aa: CASRYLGGTDTQYF
cdr3_nt: TGTGCCAGCAGATATCTAGGGGGCACAGATACGCAGTATTTT

v_call: TRBV20-1
clone_size: -
cdr3_length: 15
d_call: TRBD1
j_call: TRBJ2-7
cdr3_aa: CSAIEPLGGSYEQHF
cdr3_nt: TGCAGTGCTATCGAACCTTTAGGGGGCTCCTACGAGCAGCACTTC

v_call: TRBV20-1
clone_size: many
cdr3_length: 13
d_call: TRBD2
j_call: TRBJ2-2
cdr3_aa: CSARSGRAGELFF
cdr3_nt: TGCAGTGCTAGATCAGGGAGGGCCGGGGAGCTGTTTTTT

v_call: TRBV20-1
clone_size: many
cdr3_length: 15
d_call: -
j_call: TRBJ1-6
cdr3_aa: CSARPPGLVNSPLHF
cdr3_nt: TGCAGTGCTAGACCCCCGGGATTGGTTAATTCACCCCTCCACTTT

v_call: TRBV28
clone_size: many
cdr3_length: 15
d_call: -
j_call: TRBJ1-2
cdr3_aa: CASFQHSDPRYGYTF
cdr3_nt: TGTGCCAGCTTTCAGCACAGCGACCCAAGATATGGCTACACCTTC

v_call: TRBV9
clone_size: many
cdr3_length: 16
d_call: TRBD2
j_call: TRBJ2-1
cdr3_aa: CASSLVTSGSVNEQFF
cdr3_nt: TGTGCCAGCAGCCTTGTAACTAGCGGGAGCGTCAATGAGCAGTTCTTC

v_call: TRBV6-5
clone_size: many
cdr3_length: 13
d_call: -
j_call: TRBJ1-6
cdr3_aa: CASSANRDSPLHF
cdr3_nt: TGTGCCAGCAGTGCGAACAGGGACTCACCCCTCCACTTT

v_call: TRBV5-8
clone_size: many
cdr3_length: 16
d_call: TRBD2
j_call: TRBJ2-7
cdr3_aa: CASSPESGRPLYEQYF
cdr3_nt: TGTGCCAGCAGCCCCGAAAGCGGGAGGCCTCTCTACGAGCAGTACTTC

v_call: TRBV5-6
clone_size: many
cdr3_length: 16
d_call: -
j_call: TRBJ2-3
cdr3_aa: CASSLALVPGTDTQYF
cdr3_nt: TGTGCCAGCAGCTTGGCCCTAGTTCCGGGCACAGATACGCAGTATTTT

v_call: TRBV7-8
clone_size: many
cdr3_length: 15
d_call: TRBD2
j_call: TRBJ2-5
cdr3_aa: CASSLVVAGVETQYF
cdr3_nt: TGTGCCAGCAGCTTAGTGGTAGCGGGAGTCGAGACCCAGTACTTC

v_call: TRBV5-1
clone_size: many
cdr3_length: 15
d_call: -
j_call: TRBJ1-4
cdr3_aa: CASSGAPGANEKLFF
cdr3_nt: TGCGCCAGCAGCGGGGCCCCAGGGGCTAATGAAAAACTGTTTTTT

v_call: TRBV28
clone_size: few
cdr3_length: 14
d_call: -
j_call: TRBJ2-7
cdr3_aa: CASSSFSEKGEQYF
cdr3_nt: TGTGCCAGCAGTTCTTTCAGCGAGAAGGGCGAGCAGTACTTC